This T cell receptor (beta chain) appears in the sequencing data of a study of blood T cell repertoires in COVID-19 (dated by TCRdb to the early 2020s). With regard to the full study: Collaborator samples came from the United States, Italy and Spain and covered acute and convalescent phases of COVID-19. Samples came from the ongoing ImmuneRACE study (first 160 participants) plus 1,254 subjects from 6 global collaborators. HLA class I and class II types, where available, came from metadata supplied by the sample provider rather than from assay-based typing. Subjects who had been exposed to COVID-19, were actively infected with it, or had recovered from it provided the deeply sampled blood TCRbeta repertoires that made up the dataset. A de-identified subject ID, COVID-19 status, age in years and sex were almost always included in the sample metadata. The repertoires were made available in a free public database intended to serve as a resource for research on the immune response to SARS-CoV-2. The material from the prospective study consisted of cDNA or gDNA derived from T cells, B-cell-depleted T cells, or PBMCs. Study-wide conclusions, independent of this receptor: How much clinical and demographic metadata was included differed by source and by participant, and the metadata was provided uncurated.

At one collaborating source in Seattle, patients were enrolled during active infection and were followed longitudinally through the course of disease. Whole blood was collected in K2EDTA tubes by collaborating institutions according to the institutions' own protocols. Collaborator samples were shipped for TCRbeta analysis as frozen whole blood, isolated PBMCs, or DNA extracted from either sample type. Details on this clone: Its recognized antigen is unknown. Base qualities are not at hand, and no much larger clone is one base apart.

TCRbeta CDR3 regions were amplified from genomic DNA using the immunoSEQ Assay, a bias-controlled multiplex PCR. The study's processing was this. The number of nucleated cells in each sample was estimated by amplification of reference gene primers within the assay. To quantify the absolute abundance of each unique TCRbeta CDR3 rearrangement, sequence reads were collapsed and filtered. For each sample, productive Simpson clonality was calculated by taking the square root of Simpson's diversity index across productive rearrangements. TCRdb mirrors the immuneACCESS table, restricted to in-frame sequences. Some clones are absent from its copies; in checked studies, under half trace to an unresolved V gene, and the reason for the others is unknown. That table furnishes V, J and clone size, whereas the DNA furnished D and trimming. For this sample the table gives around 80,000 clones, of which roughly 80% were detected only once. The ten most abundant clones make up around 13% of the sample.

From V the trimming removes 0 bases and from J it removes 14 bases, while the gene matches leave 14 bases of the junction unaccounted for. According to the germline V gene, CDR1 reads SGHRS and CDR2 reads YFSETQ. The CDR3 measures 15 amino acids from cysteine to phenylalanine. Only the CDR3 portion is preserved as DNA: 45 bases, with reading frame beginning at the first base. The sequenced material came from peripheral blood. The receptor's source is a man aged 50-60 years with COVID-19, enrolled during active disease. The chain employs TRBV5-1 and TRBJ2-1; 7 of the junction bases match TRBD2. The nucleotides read TGCGCCAGCAGCTTGGCCTCCGGGGTAGCGGGTCGTGAGTTCTTC. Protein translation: CASSLASGVAGREFF.